The rows below give T cell receptor beta chains drawn from one sample of a study of CD8+ T cells in alopecia areata. TCRdb's table, derived via immunoSEQ multiplex PCR, lists solely in-frame clones and lacks some. The repertoire holds around 200,000 clones, with around 60% as singletons. The sample here was CD8+ T cells sorted from blood, taken at week 24, from a patient treated with tofacitinib. The receptors were sampled from a human donor with alopecia areata. Each CDR3 is given with its conserved first and last residue. The order of the fields is D gene, V gene, clone size, J gene, CDR3 DNA, CDR3 protein. The D gene is left open where the match is weak. Only part of the rows carry a size: once, few, many, or a class if the clone is expanded.

d_call: -
v_call: TRBV6-5
clone_size: -
j_call: TRBJ2-5
cdr3_nt: TGTGCCACTTTAGGCCAAGAGACCCAGTACTTC
cdr3_aa: CATLGQETQYF

d_call: -
v_call: TRBV9
clone_size: -
j_call: TRBJ1-1
cdr3_nt: TGTGCCAGCAGCGCCCTCCAATGGGGCCCCTTGAACACTGAAGCTTTCTTT
cdr3_aa: CASSALQWGPLNTEAFF

d_call: -
v_call: TRBV10-3
clone_size: -
j_call: TRBJ1-2
cdr3_nt: TGTGCCATCAAGGCTTTGGCGGGCGGTGGCTACACCTTC
cdr3_aa: CAIKALAGGGYTF

d_call: -
v_call: TRBV7-9
clone_size: -
j_call: TRBJ1-1
cdr3_nt: TGTGCCAGCAGCCCAGCGCGGGACGTCGTTCGAGTGGGAGACACTGAAGCTTTCTTT
cdr3_aa: CASSPARDVVRVGDTEAFF

d_call: -
v_call: TRBV13
clone_size: -
j_call: TRBJ2-6
cdr3_nt: TGTGCCAGCAGCTTAGCGGGCTCCGGGGCCAACGTCCTGACTTTC
cdr3_aa: CASSLAGSGANVLTF

d_call: -
v_call: TRBV6-1
clone_size: few
j_call: TRBJ1-5
cdr3_nt: TGTGCCAGTGGGAGAGGGGAGTTGGAGCCCCAGCATTTT
cdr3_aa: CASGRGELEPQHF

d_call: -
v_call: TRBV4-2
clone_size: -
j_call: TRBJ1-2
cdr3_nt: TGTGCCAGCAGCCATCCCGGGGGGGGTGATGGCTACACCTTC
cdr3_aa: CASSHPGGGDGYTF

d_call: -
v_call: TRBV30
clone_size: -
j_call: TRBJ1-3
cdr3_nt: TGTGCCTGGACGATATCTGGAAACACCATATATTTT
cdr3_aa: CAWTISGNTIYF

d_call: TRBD2
v_call: TRBV4-2
clone_size: -
j_call: TRBJ2-2
cdr3_nt: TGTGCCAGCAGCCAAGATCTAGCGGGGGGGCCAACCGGGGAGCTGTTTTTT
cdr3_aa: CASSQDLAGGPTGELFF

d_call: -
v_call: TRBV13
clone_size: -
j_call: TRBJ2-3
cdr3_nt: TGTGCCAGCAGCATCCGGGGAGAGGCGGGCACAGATACGCAGTATTTT
cdr3_aa: CASSIRGEAGTDTQYF

d_call: TRBD2
v_call: TRBV6-5
clone_size: -
j_call: TRBJ2-3
cdr3_nt: TGTGCCAGCAGTTACCTCGGACTAGCAGCGACAGATACGCAGTATTTT
cdr3_aa: CASSYLGLAATDTQYF

d_call: -
v_call: TRBV5-6
clone_size: -
j_call: TRBJ2-7
cdr3_nt: TGTGCCAGCAGCTTGTCAGGGAGAGTCTACGAGCAGTACTTC
cdr3_aa: CASSLSGRVYEQYF

d_call: TRBD1
v_call: TRBV11-2
clone_size: few
j_call: TRBJ1-2
cdr3_nt: TGTGCCAGCAGCTCTTGGACAGGACGCGACTATGGCTACACCTTC
cdr3_aa: CASSSWTGRDYGYTF

d_call: -
v_call: TRBV20-1
clone_size: -
j_call: TRBJ2-7
cdr3_nt: TGCAGTGCTGAGAACGGGGACGAGCAGTACTTC
cdr3_aa: CSAENGDEQYF

d_call: -
v_call: TRBV15
clone_size: -
j_call: TRBJ2-7
cdr3_nt: TGTGCCACCAGCAGAGATAGGTCCGGAGCCTACGAGCAGTACTTC
cdr3_aa: CATSRDRSGAYEQYF

d_call: -
v_call: TRBV5-6
clone_size: -
j_call: TRBJ2-1
cdr3_nt: TGTGCCAGCAGCCCTGGGACTCACAATGAGCAGTTCTTC
cdr3_aa: CASSPGTHNEQFF

d_call: TRBD2
v_call: TRBV13
clone_size: -
j_call: TRBJ2-7
cdr3_nt: TGTGCCAGCAGCGCGCGAGCGACTAGCGGGGACTACGAGCAGTACTTC
cdr3_aa: CASSARATSGDYEQYF

d_call: -
v_call: TRBV20-1
clone_size: -
j_call: TRBJ2-5
cdr3_nt: TGCAGTGTAGGGGAAGAGACCCAGTACTTC
cdr3_aa: CSVGEETQYF

d_call: TRBD2
v_call: TRBV2
clone_size: -
j_call: TRBJ2-1
cdr3_nt: TGTGCCAGCACACGGCTAGCGGGGGGTTACTCCTACAATGAGCAGTTCTTC
cdr3_aa: CASTRLAGGYSYNEQFF

d_call: TRBD1
v_call: TRBV4-1
clone_size: -
j_call: TRBJ1-5
cdr3_nt: TGCGCCAGCAGCCCATTAACAGGGGATCAGCCCCAGCATTTT
cdr3_aa: CASSPLTGDQPQHF

d_call: -
v_call: TRBV9
clone_size: -
j_call: TRBJ2-3
cdr3_nt: TGTGCCAGCAGCCTCCCGAGTCGGGACACAGATACGCAGTATTTT
cdr3_aa: CASSLPSRDTDTQYF

d_call: TRBD1
v_call: TRBV7-9
clone_size: -
j_call: TRBJ2-3
cdr3_nt: TGTGCCAGCAGACCCGGGACAGGGTTTGGCGCAGATACGCAGTATTTT
cdr3_aa: CASRPGTGFGADTQYF

d_call: TRBD1
v_call: TRBV30
clone_size: -
j_call: TRBJ2-7
cdr3_nt: TGTGCCTGGACCCGGGACAGCTACTACGAGCAGTACTTC
cdr3_aa: CAWTRDSYYEQYF

d_call: -
v_call: TRBV7-2
clone_size: -
j_call: TRBJ2-5
cdr3_nt: TGTGCCAGCAGCCACCAAGAGACCCAGTACTTC
cdr3_aa: CASSHQETQYF

d_call: TRBD1
v_call: TRBV4-2
clone_size: -
j_call: TRBJ2-4
cdr3_nt: TGTGCCAGCAGCGCTCCGGGACAGGAACTAGCCAAAAACATTCAGTACTTC
cdr3_aa: CASSAPGQELAKNIQYF

d_call: TRBD1
v_call: TRBV29-1
clone_size: -
j_call: TRBJ1-1
cdr3_nt: TGCAGCGTTCGAGGGACAGGGATGGTGAACACTGAAGCTTTCTTT
cdr3_aa: CSVRGTGMVNTEAFF

d_call: TRBD1
v_call: TRBV2
clone_size: -
j_call: TRBJ2-5
cdr3_nt: TGTGCCAGGACAGGGGTTGGAGAGACCCAGTACTTC
cdr3_aa: CARTGVGETQYF

d_call: TRBD1
v_call: TRBV29-1
clone_size: -
j_call: TRBJ2-1
cdr3_nt: TGCAGCGCCCAGACAGGGATTGATGAGCAGTTCTTC
cdr3_aa: CSAQTGIDEQFF